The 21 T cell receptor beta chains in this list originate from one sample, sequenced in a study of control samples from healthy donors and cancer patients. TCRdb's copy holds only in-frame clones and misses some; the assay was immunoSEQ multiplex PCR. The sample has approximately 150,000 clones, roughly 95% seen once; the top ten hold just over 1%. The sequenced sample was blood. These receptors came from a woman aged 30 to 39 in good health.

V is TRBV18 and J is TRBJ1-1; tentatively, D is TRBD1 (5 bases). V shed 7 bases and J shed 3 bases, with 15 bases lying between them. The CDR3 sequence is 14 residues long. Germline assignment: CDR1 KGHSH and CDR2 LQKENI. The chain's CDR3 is CASLGLSGDTEAFF. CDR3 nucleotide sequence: TGTGCCAGCTTGGGACTCTCTGGGGACACTGAAGCTTTCTTT.

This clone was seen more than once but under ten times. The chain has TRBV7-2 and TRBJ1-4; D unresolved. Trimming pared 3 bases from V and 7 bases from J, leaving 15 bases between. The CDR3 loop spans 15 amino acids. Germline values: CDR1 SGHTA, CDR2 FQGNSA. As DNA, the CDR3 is TGTGCCAGCAGCTTCTCCCCAACACTGGGTGAAAAACTGTTTTTT. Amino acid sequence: CASSFSPTLGEKLFF.

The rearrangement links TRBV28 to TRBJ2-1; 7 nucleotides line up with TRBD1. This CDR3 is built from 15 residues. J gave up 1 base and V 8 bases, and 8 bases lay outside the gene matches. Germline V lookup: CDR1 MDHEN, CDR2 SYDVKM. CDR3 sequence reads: CASLKQGISYNEQFF. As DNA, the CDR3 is TGTGCCAGCCTAAAACAGGGGATTTCCTACAATGAGCAGTTCTTC.

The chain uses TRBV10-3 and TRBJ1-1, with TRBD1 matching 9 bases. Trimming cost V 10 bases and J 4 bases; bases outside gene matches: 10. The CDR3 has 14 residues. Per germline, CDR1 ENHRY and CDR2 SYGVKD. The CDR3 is CATEQGAQVTEAFF. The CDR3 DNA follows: TGTGCCACCGAACAGGGGGCGCAAGTCACTGAAGCTTTCTTT.

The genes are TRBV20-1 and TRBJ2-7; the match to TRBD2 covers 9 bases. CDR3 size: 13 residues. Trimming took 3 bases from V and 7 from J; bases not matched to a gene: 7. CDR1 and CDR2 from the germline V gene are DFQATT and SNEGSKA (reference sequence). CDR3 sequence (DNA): TGCAGTGCTAGTAACCCTAGCGGGGAGGAGCAGTACTTC. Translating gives CSASNPSGEEQYF.

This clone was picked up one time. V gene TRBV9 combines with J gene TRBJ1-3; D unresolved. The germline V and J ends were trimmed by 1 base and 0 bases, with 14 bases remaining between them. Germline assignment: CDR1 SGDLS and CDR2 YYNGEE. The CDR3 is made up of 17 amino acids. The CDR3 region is CASSVKGHPGSGNTIYF. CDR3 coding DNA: TGTGCCAGCAGCGTAAAGGGCCACCCTGGCTCTGGAAACACCATATATTTT. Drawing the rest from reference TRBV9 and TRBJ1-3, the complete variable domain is DSGVTQTPKHLITATGQRVTLRCSPRSGDLSVYWYQQSLDQGLQFLIQYYNGEERAKGNILERFSAQQFPDLHSELNLSSLELGDSALYFCASSVKGHPGSGNTIYFGEGSWLTVV.

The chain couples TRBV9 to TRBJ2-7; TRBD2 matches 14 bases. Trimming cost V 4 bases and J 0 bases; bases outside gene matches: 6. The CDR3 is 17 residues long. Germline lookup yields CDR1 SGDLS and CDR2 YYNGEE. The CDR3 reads CASSKGLAGASSYEQYF. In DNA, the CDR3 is TGTGCCAGCAGCAAGGGACTAGCGGGGGCCTCCTCCTACGAGCAGTACTTC.

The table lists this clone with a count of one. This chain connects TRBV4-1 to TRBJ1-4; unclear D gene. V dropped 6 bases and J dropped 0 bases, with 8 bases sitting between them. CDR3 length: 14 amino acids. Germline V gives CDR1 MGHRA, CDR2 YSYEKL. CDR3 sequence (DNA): TGCGCCAGCAGTCGAACCCCAACTAATGAAAAACTGTTTTTT. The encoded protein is CASSRTPTNEKLFF.

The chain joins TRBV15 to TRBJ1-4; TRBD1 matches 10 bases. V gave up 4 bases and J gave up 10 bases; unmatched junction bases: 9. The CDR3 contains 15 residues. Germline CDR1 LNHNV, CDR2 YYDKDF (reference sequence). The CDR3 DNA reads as TGTGCCACCAGCATCAGAGGACAGGGGGGAGGAAAACTGTTTTTT. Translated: CATSIRGQGGGKLFF.

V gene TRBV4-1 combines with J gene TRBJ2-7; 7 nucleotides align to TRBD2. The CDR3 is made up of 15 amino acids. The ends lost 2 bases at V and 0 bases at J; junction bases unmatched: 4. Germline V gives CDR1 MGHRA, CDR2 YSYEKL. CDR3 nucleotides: TGCGCCAGCAGCCAATCAGCGGGAAGCTCCTACGAGCAGTACTTC. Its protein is CASSQSAGSSYEQYF.

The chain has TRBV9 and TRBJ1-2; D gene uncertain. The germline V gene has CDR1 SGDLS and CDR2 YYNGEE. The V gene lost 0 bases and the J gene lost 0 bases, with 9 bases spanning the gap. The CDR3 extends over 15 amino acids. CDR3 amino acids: CASSVGMGANYGYTF. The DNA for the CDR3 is TGTGCCAGCAGCGTAGGCATGGGTGCTAACTATGGCTACACCTTC.

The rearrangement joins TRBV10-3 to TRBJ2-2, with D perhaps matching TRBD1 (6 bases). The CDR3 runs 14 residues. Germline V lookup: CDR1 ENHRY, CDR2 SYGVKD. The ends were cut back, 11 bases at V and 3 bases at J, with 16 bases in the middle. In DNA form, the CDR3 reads TGTGCCGTCAAACGGGCAGGGGACACCGGGGAGCTGTTTTTT. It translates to CAVKRAGDTGELFF.

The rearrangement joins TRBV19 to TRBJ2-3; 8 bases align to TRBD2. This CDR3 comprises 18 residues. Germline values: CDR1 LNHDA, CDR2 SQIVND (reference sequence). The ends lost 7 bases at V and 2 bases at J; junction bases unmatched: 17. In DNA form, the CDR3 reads TGTGCCAGTACTACAAGGAACGTCGGGGGGGGAACCACAGATACGCAGTATTTT. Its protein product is CASTTRNVGGGTTDTQYF.

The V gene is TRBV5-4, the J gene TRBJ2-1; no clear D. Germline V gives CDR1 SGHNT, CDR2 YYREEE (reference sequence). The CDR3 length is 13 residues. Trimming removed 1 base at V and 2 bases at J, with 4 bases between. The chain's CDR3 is CASSLPTYNEQFF. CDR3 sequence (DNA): TGTGCCAGCAGCTTGCCCACCTACAATGAGCAGTTCTTC.

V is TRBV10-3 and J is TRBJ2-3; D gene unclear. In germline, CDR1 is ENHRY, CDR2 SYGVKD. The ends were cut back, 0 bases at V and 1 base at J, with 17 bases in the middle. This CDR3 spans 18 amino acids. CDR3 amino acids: CAISESGWRAEGTDTQYF. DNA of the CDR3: TGTGCCATCAGTGAGTCGGGTTGGCGAGCTGAAGGCACAGATACGCAGTATTTT.

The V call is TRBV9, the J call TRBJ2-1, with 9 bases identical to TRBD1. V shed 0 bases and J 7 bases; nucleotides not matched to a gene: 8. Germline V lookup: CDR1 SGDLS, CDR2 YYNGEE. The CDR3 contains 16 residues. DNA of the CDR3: TGTGCCAGCAGCGTAGAGGGGACAGGGACTAATAATGAGCAGTTCTTC. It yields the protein CASSVEGTGTNNEQFF.

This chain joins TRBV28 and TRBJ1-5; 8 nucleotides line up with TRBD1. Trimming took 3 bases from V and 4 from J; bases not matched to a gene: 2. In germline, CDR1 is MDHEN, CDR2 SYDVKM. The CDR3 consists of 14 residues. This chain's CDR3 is CASSLRDRNQPQHF. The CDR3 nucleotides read TGTGCCAGCAGTTTGAGGGACAGGAATCAGCCCCAGCATTTT. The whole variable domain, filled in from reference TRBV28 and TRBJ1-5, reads DVKVTQSSRYLVKRTGEKVFLECVQDMDHENMFWYRQDPGLGLRLIYFSYDVKMKEKGDIPEGYSVSREKKERFSLILESASTNQTSMYLCASSLRDRNQPQHFGDGTRLSIL.

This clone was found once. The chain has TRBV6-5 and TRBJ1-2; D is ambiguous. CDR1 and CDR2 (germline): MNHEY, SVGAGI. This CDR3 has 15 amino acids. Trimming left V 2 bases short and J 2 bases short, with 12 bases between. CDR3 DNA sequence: TGTGCCAGCAGTTACCGACTCAGTGTGAACTATGGCTACACCTTC. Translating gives CASSYRLSVNYGYTF.

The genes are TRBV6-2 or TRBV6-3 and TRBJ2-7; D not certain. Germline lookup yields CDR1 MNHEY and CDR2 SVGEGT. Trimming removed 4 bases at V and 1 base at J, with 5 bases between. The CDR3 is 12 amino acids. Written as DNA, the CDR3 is TGTGCCAGCAGTTTTCTATCCTACGAGCAGTACTTC. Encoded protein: CASSFLSYEQYF.

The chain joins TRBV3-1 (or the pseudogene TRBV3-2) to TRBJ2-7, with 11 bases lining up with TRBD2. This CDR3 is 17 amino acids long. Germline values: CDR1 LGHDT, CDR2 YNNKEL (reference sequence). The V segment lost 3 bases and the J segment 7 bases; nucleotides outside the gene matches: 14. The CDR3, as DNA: TGTGCCAGCAGCCATTTGACTAGCGGGGAGGGGGGAGGAGAGCAGTACTTC. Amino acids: CASSHLTSGEGGGEQYF.

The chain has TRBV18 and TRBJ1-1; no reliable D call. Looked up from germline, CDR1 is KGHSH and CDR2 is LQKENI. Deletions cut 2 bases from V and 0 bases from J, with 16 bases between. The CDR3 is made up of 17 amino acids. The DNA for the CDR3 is TGTGCCAGCTCACCATTTTCCATTCGGAACATGAACACTGAAGCTTTCTTT. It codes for CASSPFSIRNMNTEAFF.